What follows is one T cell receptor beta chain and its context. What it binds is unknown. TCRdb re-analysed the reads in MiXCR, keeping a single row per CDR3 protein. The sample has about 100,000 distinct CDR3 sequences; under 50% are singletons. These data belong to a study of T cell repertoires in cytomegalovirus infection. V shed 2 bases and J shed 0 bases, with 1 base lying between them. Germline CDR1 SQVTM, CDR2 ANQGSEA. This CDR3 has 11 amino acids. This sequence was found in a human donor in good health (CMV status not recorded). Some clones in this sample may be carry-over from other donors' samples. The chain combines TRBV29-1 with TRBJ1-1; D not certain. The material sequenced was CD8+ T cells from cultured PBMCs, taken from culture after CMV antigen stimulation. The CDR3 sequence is CSVELNTEAFF. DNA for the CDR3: TGCAGCGTTGAACTGAACACTGAAGCTTTCTTT.